This T cell receptor (beta chain) was profiled in a study of blood T cell repertoires in COVID-19. The repertoire was sequenced with immunoSEQ multiplex PCR; TCRdb's copy has only in-frame clones and lacks some. The table shows 250,000 to 350,000 clones, with roughly 83% occurring only once. The CDR3 spans 13 residues. Trimming stripped 5 bases from V and 5 bases from J, with 12 bases between. Germline V gene lookup returns CDR1 SGHTA and CDR2 FQGTGA. The rearrangement joins TRBV7-3 to TRBJ2-5, with D perhaps TRBD1 (6 bases). The source of this sequence is a human donor with COVID-19, enrolled during active disease. The donor label of this sample is uncertain. The source material was peripheral blood. Written as DNA, the CDR3 is TGTGCCAGCAGCAACAGGGTCGACGAGACCCAGTACTTC. Amino acid sequence: CASSNRVDETQYF.